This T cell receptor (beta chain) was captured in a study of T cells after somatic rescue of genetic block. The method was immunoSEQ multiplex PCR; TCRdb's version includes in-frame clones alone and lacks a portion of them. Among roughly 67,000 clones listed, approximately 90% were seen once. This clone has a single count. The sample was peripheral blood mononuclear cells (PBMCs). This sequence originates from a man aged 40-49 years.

This chain's CDR3 is CASSQAPTDQETQYF. Written as DNA, the CDR3 is TGCGCCAGCAGCCAGGCCCCGACAGATCAAGAGACCCAGTACTTC. The chain has TRBV4-1 and TRBJ2-5; weak D call: TRBD1 (5 bases). Germline assignment: CDR1 MGHRA and CDR2 YSYEKL. The CDR3 has 15 amino acids. V dropped 3 bases and J dropped 2 bases, with 13 bases sitting between them.